This TCR beta chain was captured by sequencing in a study of blood T cell repertoires in COVID-19. Study at large: Some COVID-19 samples were acute and others convalescent; all came from the United States, Italy and Spain. Sources were T cells, B-cell-depleted T cells, or PBMCs; the material itself was cDNA or gDNA.

The authors' processing: Amplification of reference gene primers provided the estimated nucleated cell counts. Measured with immunoSEQ multiplex PCR; TCRdb has only the in-frame clones, and not every one. V, J and clone size are taken as reported in that table, and D and trimming were inferred from the DNA itself. Among 95,000 to 150,000 clones listed, 60% to 85% were seen once. The ends were cut back, 7 bases at V and 0 bases at J, with 13 bases in the middle. The CDR3 length is 14 residues. Germline CDR1 reads SNHLY; CDR2 reads FYNNEI. Specimen: peripheral blood. This rearrangement joins TRBV2 to TRBJ2-7; the D gene is possibly TRBD1 (6 bases). This sequence was found in a human donor with acute or convalescent COVID-19. The donor label of this sample is uncertain. The CDR3 region has the DNA TGTGCCAGCAAGTTCGGGGACAACTCCTACGAGCAGTACGTC. Its protein is CASKFGDNSYEQYV.